Described below is a single T cell receptor beta chain sequence and its context. Its antigen is currently unknown. CDR1 is MDHEN, CDR2 SYDVKM, per germline. V shed 6 bases, J shed 0 bases, and the junction held 2 bases outside the gene matches. CDR3 length equals 14 residues. This specimen belongs to a study of T cells in narcolepsy. Regarding the study as a whole: Blood of same and different patients, but not healthy controls, reportedly held recurring autoreactive clonotypes.

Repertoires were generated with immunoSEQ multiplex PCR, while TCRdb's copy carries only in-frame clones and drops some. Of roughly 34,000 clones in the sample, about nine tenths are singletons; the top ten hold roughly 0.8%. The clonotype comes from a human donor with narcolepsy. This rearrangement joins TRBV28 to TRBJ2-7; TRBD1 matches at 10 bases. Source material: CD45RA- memory CD4+ T cells from PBMCs. The CDR3 DNA follows: TGTGCCAGCAGGAGGACAGGGGGCTCCTACGAGCAGTACTTC. It yields the protein CASRRTGGSYEQYF. The variable domain in full, completed from reference TRBV28 and TRBJ2-7, reads DVKVTQSSRYLVKRTGEKVFLECVQDMDHENMFWYRQDPGLGLRLIYFSYDVKMKEKGDIPEGYSVSREKKERFSLILESASTNQTSMYLCASRRTGGSYEQYFGPGTRLTVT.